One and the same sample provided the 20 T cell receptor beta chains below, sequenced in a study of OX40 agonist ivuxolimab in advanced cancers. Profiling relied on immunoSEQ multiplex PCR, and the TCRdb table lists in-frame clones only, not all of them. Here the sample spans 65,000 to 75,000 clones, approximately 82% being singletons. The sequenced sample was CD4+ or CD8+ T cells sorted from blood, obtained in a trial of the OX40 agonist ivuxolimab. These receptors all come from an adult with an advanced solid tumor such as melanoma, head and neck, liver or kidney cancer.

This clone was seen just once. This chain links TRBV5-1 with TRBJ1-2, with D possibly being TRBD1 (6 bases). CDR1 is SGHRS, CDR2 YFSETQ, per germline. CDR3 length equals 13 residues. The ends were cut back, 4 bases at V and 2 bases at J, with 9 bases in the middle. This CDR3 reads CASSRDKNYGYTF. In nucleotides, the CDR3 is TGCGCCAGCAGCCGGGACAAGAACTATGGCTACACCTTC. The full variable domain, its missing parts supplied by reference TRBV5-1 and TRBJ1-2, is KAGVTQTPRYLIKTRGQQVTLSCSPISGHRSVSWYQQTPGQGLQFLFEYFSETQRNKGNFPGRFSGRQFSNSRSEMNVSTLELGDSALYLCASSRDKNYGYTFGSGTRLTVV.

This clone came up once. The chain combines TRBV10-3 with TRBJ1-4; D is ambiguous. Germline-derived CDR1 and CDR2 are ENHRY and SYGVKD. CDR3 length: 12 residues. Trimming pared 10 bases from V and 4 bases from J, leaving 10 bases between. CDR3: CASRDVNEKLFF. The CDR3 region has the DNA TGTGCCAGTAGGGATGTTAATGAAAAACTGTTTTTT.

This chain connects TRBV13 to TRBJ2-1, with D perhaps TRBD2 (6 bases). This CDR3 is built from 11 residues. The ends were cut back, 5 bases at V and 8 bases at J, with 7 bases in the middle. The germline CDR1 and CDR2 sequences are PRHDT and FYEKMQ (reference sequence). The CDR3 coding sequence is TGTGCCAGCAGCGGGGAGGATGAGCAGTTCTTC. Its translation is CASSGEDEQFF. The full variable domain, with the rest looked up from reference TRBV13 and TRBJ2-1, is AAGVIQSPRHLIKEKRETATLKCYPIPRHDTVYWYQQGPGQDPQFLISFYEKMQSDKGSIPDRFSAQQFSDYHSELNMSSLELGDSALYFCASSGEDEQFFGPGTRLTVL.

This clone has more than one count but fewer than ten. The chain employs TRBV7-2 and TRBJ2-3, with D perhaps matching TRBD2 (6 bases). V was shortened by 4 bases and J by 6 bases, with 11 bases between the two germline ends. The germline V gene encodes CDR1 SGHTA and CDR2 FQGNSA. This CDR3 is built from 13 residues. The CDR3 spells CASSSFRGDTQYF. CDR3 bases: TGTGCCAGCAGCTCTTTCCGGGGGGATACGCAGTATTTT.

This chain joins TRBV5-5 and TRBJ1-4; D is perhaps TRBD1 (5 bases). The CDR3 spans 14 residues. The V gene lost 2 bases and the J gene lost 4 bases, with 9 bases spanning the gap. Germline CDR1 and CDR2: SGHKS and YYEKEE (reference sequence). Here the CDR3 DNA reads TGTGCCAGCAGCTTTTCAGGGAATAATGAAAAACTGTTTTTT. Translated: CASSFSGNNEKLFF.

This chain joins TRBV7-9 and TRBJ1-4; D may be TRBD1 (6 bases). This CDR3 has 15 residues. The ends were cut back, 3 bases at V and 7 bases at J, with 15 bases in the middle. Germline-derived CDR1 and CDR2 are SEHNR and FQNEAQ (reference sequence). The DNA of the CDR3 is TGTGCCAGCAGCTTTTCATGGACAGATACTGAAAAACTGTTTTTT. It encodes CASSFSWTDTEKLFF.

The rearrangement uses TRBV15 and TRBJ2-7, with D perhaps given as TRBD1 or TRBD2 (6 bases each). This CDR3 region has 15 residues. CDR1 and CDR2 (germline): LNHNV, YYDKDF (reference sequence). V lost 3 bases to trimming and J lost 3 bases, with 15 bases between them. In DNA, the CDR3 is TGTGCCACCAGCAGGGAGGGGATAGGGGGCTACGAGCAGTACTTC. This sequence encodes CATSREGIGGYEQYF.

The rearrangement joins TRBV5-1 to TRBJ2-3; D could derive from TRBD1 or TRBD2 (5 bases each). Looked up from germline, CDR1 is SGHRS and CDR2 is YFSETQ. The germline V and J ends were trimmed by 4 bases and 0 bases, with 12 bases remaining between them. The CDR3 has 15 amino acids. The DNA for the CDR3 is TGCGCCAGCAGCGGGGCAGGCGGGAGCACAGATACGCAGTATTTT. It translates to CASSGAGGSTDTQYF.

The genes are TRBV5-6 and TRBJ2-3; D may correspond to TRBD1 or TRBD2 (6 bases each). Germline V gives CDR1 SGHDT, CDR2 YYEEEE. The germline V and J ends were trimmed by 3 bases and 6 bases, with 8 bases remaining between them. The CDR3 is made up of 12 amino acids. This CDR3 is CASSWRGDTQYF. As DNA, the CDR3 is TGTGCCAGCAGCTGGAGGGGGGATACGCAGTATTTT. Supplemented by reference TRBV5-6 and TRBJ2-3, the full variable domain reads DAGVTQSPTHLIKTRGQQVTLRCSPKSGHDTVSWYQQALGQGPQFIFQYYEEEERQRGNFPDRFSGHQFPNYSSELNVNALLLGDSALYLCASSWRGDTQYFGPGTRLTVL.

This clone turned up a few times. The genes are TRBV7-2 and TRBJ2-5, with D possibly being TRBD2 (6 bases). Germline CDR1 SGHTA, CDR2 FQGNSA. The V end was cut by 1 base, the J end by 5 bases, with 11 bases between. CDR3 size: 14 residues. The DNA of the CDR3 is TGTGCCAGCAGCTTAGAAACTAGCAGGGAGACCCAGTACTTC. Protein: CASSLETSRETQYF.

The CDR3 DNA reads as TGTGCCAGCAGTGAAGGGACGTGGAACACTGAAGCTTTCTTT. Translation: CASSEGTWNTEAFF. The rearrangement uses TRBV6-1 and TRBJ1-1; D is unclear. CDR1 and CDR2 (germline): MNHNS, SASEGT. The CDR3 is 14 amino acids. Trimming removed 1 base from V and 1 base from J, with 7 bases in between.

V gene TRBV27 combines with J gene TRBJ2-1; 12 bases line up with TRBD2. V lost 3 bases to trimming and J lost 6 bases; unmatched junction nucleotides: 9. This CDR3 is built from 17 residues. The germline V gene has CDR1 MNHEY and CDR2 SMNVEV (reference sequence). The chain's CDR3 is CASSFRRLAGVLNEQFF. The CDR3 nucleotides read TGTGCCAGCAGTTTCCGCCGACTAGCGGGAGTCCTCAATGAGCAGTTCTTC.

The V gene is TRBV29-1, the J gene TRBJ1-1; 10 bases align to TRBD1. There are 18 residues in the CDR3. V trimming: 5 bases; J trimming: 6 bases; junction bases outside the gene matches: 21. Germline V gives CDR1 SQVTM, CDR2 ANQGSEA. CDR3 loop: CSVPPEPGQGFNSAEAFF. CDR3 bases: TGCAGCGTTCCACCGGAACCGGGACAGGGGTTTAATTCGGCTGAAGCTTTCTTT.

The V gene is TRBV7-2, the J gene TRBJ2-7; the D gene is possibly TRBD2 (6 bases). CDR3 length: 15 amino acids. The V end lost 1 base, the J end lost 2 bases, and 12 bases lay between the germline ends. Germline V CDR1 and CDR2: SGHTA, FQGNSA. The CDR3 loop reads CASSLVGGVAYEQYF. CDR3 nucleotides: TGTGCCAGCAGCTTAGTAGGCGGGGTGGCCTACGAGCAGTACTTC.

The V gene is TRBV7-9, the J gene TRBJ2-1, with 8 bases aligning to TRBD2. The CDR3 sequence is 14 residues long. J gave up 7 bases and V 3 bases, and 5 bases lay outside the gene matches. Looked up from germline, CDR1 is SEHNR and CDR2 is FQNEAQ (reference sequence). CDR3 sequence: CASSLGTSLNEQFF. CDR3 sequence (DNA): TGTGCCAGCAGCTTGGGGACTAGTTTGAATGAGCAGTTCTTC.

This chain joins TRBV5-1 and TRBJ2-2; 8 bases match TRBD1. CDR1 is SGHRS, CDR2 YFSETQ, per germline. The CDR3 covers 13 residues. The V segment lost 4 bases and the J segment 13 bases; nucleotides outside the gene matches: 9. CDR3 sequence: CASSDPGTGRLFF. CDR3 DNA: TGCGCCAGCAGCGACCCAGGGACAGGACGGCTGTTTTTT. Complete variable domain (other parts from reference TRBV5-1 and TRBJ2-2): KAGVTQTPRYLIKTRGQQVTLSCSPISGHRSVSWYQQTPGQGLQFLFEYFSETQRNKGNFPGRFSGRQFSNSRSEMNVSTLELGDSALYLCASSDPGTGRLFFGEGSRLTVL.

The CDR3 loop is CASSLGGGGTDTQYF. The CDR3 DNA reads as TGTGCCAGCAGCTTGGGCGGGGGTGGCACAGATACGCAGTATTTT. The chain uses TRBV5-6 and TRBJ2-3, with TRBD2 matching over 7 bases. Trimming took 0 bases from V and 1 from J; bases not matched to a gene: 2. In germline, CDR1 is SGHDT, CDR2 YYEEEE. CDR3 length: 15 residues. Using reference TRBV5-6 and TRBJ2-3 for the parts outside the CDR3, the full variable domain is DAGVTQSPTHLIKTRGQQVTLRCSPKSGHDTVSWYQQALGQGPQFIFQYYEEEERQRGNFPDRFSGHQFPNYSSELNVNALLLGDSALYLCASSLGGGGTDTQYFGPGTRLTVL.

The rearrangement uses TRBV4-2 and TRBJ2-1, with unresolved D. CDR3 length equals 15 residues. From germline, CDR1 is LGHNA and CDR2 YNFKEQ. The germline V and J ends were trimmed by 1 base and 3 bases, with 10 bases remaining between them. The CDR3 DNA follows: TGTGCCAGCAGCCAAGCCGCACTCGACTACAATGAGCAGTTCTTC. Translating it yields CASSQAALDYNEQFF.

This clone has only one observation. The V call is TRBV21-1, the J call TRBJ2-4. TRBV21-1 represents a pseudogene. This CDR3 is built from 12 residues. CDR3: CASSKGAGEGYF. The DNA for the CDR3 is TGTGCCAGCAGCAAAGGGGCCGGAGAAGGGTACTTC.

This rearrangement joins TRBV5-5 to TRBJ1-5; tentatively, D is TRBD1 (6 bases). Germline V gene sequence: CDR1 SGHKS, CDR2 YYEKEE (reference sequence). The CDR3 is made up of 17 amino acids. Between the trimmed V and J ends, which lost 4 bases and 6 bases, there was a span of 23 bases. The CDR3 loop is CASSTQPGGGGGQPQHF. CDR3 sequence (DNA): TGTGCCAGCAGCACCCAACCTGGGGGAGGGGGGGGTCAGCCCCAGCATTTT. Drawing the rest from reference TRBV5-5 and TRBJ1-5, the complete variable domain is DAGVTQSPTHLIKTRGQQVTLRCSPISGHKSVSWYQQVLGQGPQFIFQYYEKEERGRGNFPDRFSARQFPNYSSELNVNALLLGDSALYLCASSTQPGGGGGQPQHFGDGTRLSIL.